These 24 T cell receptor beta chains were all obtained from the same sample, sequenced in a study of blood T cells in healthy people across ages. A sample-barcoded 5' primer and a J-beta primer mix were used in a second PCR of about 6 to 11 cycles. TCRdb processed the 5' RACE reads anew with MiXCR; each CDR3 protein has one entry. The sample records about 1.8 million distinct CDR3 sequences, 49% being singletons. The source material was blood. Receptors were obtained from a woman in her 40s in good health.

For the CDR3, the DNA is TGTGCCAGCAGCCAAAAGCCCATCTCCTACAATGAGCAGTTCTTC. Translated, it gives CASSQKPISYNEQFF. The rearrangement uses TRBV3-1 and TRBJ2-1; D unclear. There are 15 residues in the CDR3. V lost 2 bases to trimming and J lost 0 bases, with 8 bases between them. Germline loops: CDR1 LGHDT, CDR2 YNNKEL (reference sequence).

The V and J genes are TRBV11-2 and TRBJ2-1; maybe TRBD1 (6 bases). This CDR3 spans 15 amino acids. In germline, CDR1 is SGHAT, CDR2 FQNNGV. The ends were cut back, 5 bases at V and 4 bases at J, with 15 bases in the middle. The CDR3 DNA sequence: TGTGCCAGCAGCGCCGGGACAACGACTTACAATGAGCAGTTCTTC. Amino acids: CASSAGTTTYNEQFF.

The rearrangement uses TRBV5-1 and TRBJ2-6; a weak D match, TRBD2 (6 bases). The CDR3 loop spans 19 amino acids. Germline-derived CDR1 and CDR2 are SGHRS and YFSETQ. Trimming left V 0 bases short and J 0 bases short, with 16 bases between. The CDR3 sequence is CASSLAWGDPSSGANVLTF. As DNA, the CDR3 is TGCGCCAGCAGCTTGGCCTGGGGGGACCCAAGCTCTGGGGCCAACGTCCTGACTTTC.

V is TRBV28 and J is TRBJ2-1; perhaps D is TRBD1 or TRBD2 (6 bases each). The V end lost 9 bases, the J end lost 8 bases, and 20 bases lay between the germline ends. The V gene's germline CDR1 is MDHEN and CDR2 SYDVKM. This CDR3 has 14 residues. The CDR3 region is CASERAGGRDEQFF. The CDR3 DNA sequence: TGTGCCAGTGAGAGGGCCGGGGGCCGGGATGAGCAGTTCTTC. The full variable domain, rest sourced from reference TRBV28 and TRBJ2-1, is DVKVTQSSRYLVKRTGEKVFLECVQDMDHENMFWYRQDPGLGLRLIYFSYDVKMKEKGDIPEGYSVSREKKERFSLILESASTNQTSMYLCASERAGGRDEQFFGPGTRLTVL.

The chain links TRBV10-3 to TRBJ2-1, with 7 bases aligning to TRBD1. The junction had 3 bases not matched to a gene; V was cut back by 6 bases and J by 1 base. Germline V gene lookup returns CDR1 ENHRY and CDR2 SYGVKD. The CDR3 is 14 residues long. CDR3 protein: CAISKGQSYNEQFF. For the CDR3, the DNA is TGTGCCATCAGCAAGGGACAGTCCTACAATGAGCAGTTCTTC.

For the CDR3, the DNA is TGCGCCAGCAGCCTTGAACTTACCGGGACAGGGGTGGGGAATGAGCAGTACTTC. Amino acids: CASSLELTGTGVGNEQYF. The chain has TRBV4-1 and TRBJ2-7; 10 positions match TRBD1. J was trimmed by 7 bases and V by 4 bases; bases with no gene match: 19. The length of the CDR3 is 18 residues. Germline V gene lookup returns CDR1 MGHRA and CDR2 YSYEKL.

In its sample, this clonotype was seen once. The gene calls are TRBV5-1 and TRBJ1-4; D unresolved. The CDR3 totals 15 residues. V was shortened by 0 bases and J by 3 bases, with 9 bases between the two germline ends. Germline-derived CDR1 and CDR2 are SGHRS and YFSETQ. The CDR3 region is CASSLAPAPNEKLFF. In nucleotides, the CDR3 is TGCGCCAGCAGCTTGGCCCCAGCTCCTAATGAAAAACTGTTTTTT.

This clonotype occurred a few times. The chain couples TRBV20-1 to TRBJ1-2, with D possibly being TRBD1 (6 bases). V was clipped by 4 bases and J by 4 bases, with 19 bases between them. Per germline, CDR1 DFQATT and CDR2 SNEGSKA (reference sequence). CDR3 length: 15 residues. CDR3 loop: CSAKTEGGSGYGYTF. CDR3 DNA: TGCAGTGCTAAAACGGAGGGGGGTTCCGGCTATGGCTACACCTTC.

The sample holds one count of this clonotype. V usage is TRBV6-2 or TRBV6-3 and J usage is TRBJ2-1, with TRBD2 matching over 14 bases. This CDR3 has 17 residues. In germline, CDR1 is MNHEY, CDR2 SVGEGT. The trim removed 7 bases at V and 5 bases at J, leaving 10 bases unmatched. This CDR3 is CASMGTSGGTRDNEQFF. The CDR3 DNA reads TGTGCCAGCATGGGGACTAGCGGGGGTACACGGGACAATGAGCAGTTCTTC.

This chain links TRBV29-1 with TRBJ2-1, with 11 nucleotides matching TRBD2. The germline V gene encodes CDR1 SQVTM and CDR2 ANQGSEA. The CDR3 loop spans 13 amino acids. Trimming took 4 bases from V and 10 from J; bases not matched to a gene: 6. The CDR3 coding sequence is TGCAGCGTTGCCCGACTAGCGGGGCGCGAGCAGTTCTTC. This translates into CSVARLAGREQFF.

V gene TRBV6-2 or TRBV6-3 combines with J gene TRBJ2-5; D possibly corresponds to TRBD1 (7 bases). The germline CDR1 and CDR2 sequences are MNHEY and SVGEGT. CDR3 size: 13 residues. V lost 5 bases and J 7 bases, leaving 14 bases between the germline ends. CDR3 in amino acids: CASSRAGGLTQYF. The CDR3 nucleotides are TGTGCCAGCAGTAGGGCAGGGGGGTTGACCCAGTACTTC.

The J gene is TRBJ2-3, the V gene TRBV4-3; D unresolved. The CDR3 loop spans 13 amino acids. Germline CDR1 reads LGHNA; CDR2 reads YSLEER. Trimming stripped 4 bases from V and 5 bases from J, with 10 bases between. The CDR3 here is CASSLFRKDTQYF. The CDR3 coding sequence is TGCGCCAGCAGCCTCTTCCGAAAAGATACGCAGTATTTT.

CDR3 DNA: TGTGCCAGCAGGACTCCGGGACGGGTCTCCTACGAGCAGTACTTC. It is translated as CASRTPGRVSYEQYF. The rearrangement links TRBV2 to TRBJ2-7, with D perhaps being TRBD1 or TRBD2 (5 bases each). The V and J ends lost 6 bases and 0 bases respectively, with 15 bases between them. The germline V gene encodes CDR1 SNHLY and CDR2 FYNNEI. The CDR3 is 15 amino acids.

This chain links TRBV27 with TRBJ2-1, with D possibly being TRBD1 (5 bases). Trimming took 2 bases from V and 5 from J, leaving 13 bases between them. Per the germline V gene, CDR1 is MNHEY and CDR2 is SMNVEV (reference sequence). This CDR3 has 15 amino acids. The CDR3 loop is CASSLVRVEDNEQFF. Written as DNA, the CDR3 is TGTGCCAGCAGTTTAGTCAGGGTCGAGGACAATGAGCAGTTCTTC.

This clonotype was found a few times. Its ends do not fully match the called genes, so a read error is possible. The chain links TRBV11-2 to TRBJ2-1; 9 positions agree with TRBD2. This CDR3 has 18 amino acids. Germline V gives CDR1 SGHAT, CDR2 FQNNGV. In DNA form, the CDR3 reads TGTGCCAGCAGCTCCCTCCGAGGGGTTAGCGGGGGCACTAATGAACAGTTCTTC. It yields the protein CASSSLRGVSGGTNEQFF.

V gene TRBV5-1 combines with J gene TRBJ2-2; D is unresolved. The CDR3 totals 16 residues. The germline V gene encodes CDR1 SGHRS and CDR2 YFSETQ. The ends were cut back, 0 bases at V and 6 bases at J, with 15 bases in the middle. CDR3 in amino acids: CASSLASGTGAGELFF. In DNA form, the CDR3 reads TGCGCCAGCAGCTTGGCCTCAGGAACTGGGGCCGGGGAGCTGTTTTTT.

The chain carries TRBV29-1 and TRBJ2-1; D is unclear. V shed 4 bases and J shed 6 bases, with 16 bases lying between them. Germline CDR1 reads SQVTM; CDR2 reads ANQGSEA. The CDR3 runs to 14 residues. CDR3 protein: CSVGGPAYRNEQFF. CDR3 sequence (DNA): TGCAGCGTTGGGGGTCCCGCCTATCGCAATGAGCAGTTCTTC.

This clonotype was observed a handful of times. The V call is TRBV4-3, the J call TRBJ2-7, with no clear D. CDR1 LGHNA and CDR2 YSLEER come from the germline V gene. The CDR3 totals 13 residues. Deletions cut 0 bases from V and 5 bases from J, with 8 bases between. DNA for the CDR3: TGCGCCAGCAGCCAAGAGAAAGGGAACGAGCAGTACTTC. Translation gives CASSQEKGNEQYF.

This rearrangement joins TRBV6-5 to TRBJ1-1; D might be TRBD1 (6 bases). The CDR3 totals 14 residues. Trimming cost V 2 bases and J 4 bases, with 11 bases left between them. Germline CDR1 reads MNHEY; CDR2 reads SVGAGI. Here the CDR3 reads CASSYAGVATEAFF. The CDR3, as DNA: TGTGCCAGCAGTTACGCAGGGGTTGCCACTGAAGCTTTCTTT.

There are a few counts of this clonotype. The rearrangement joins TRBV10-3 to TRBJ2-1; TRBD2 matches 15 bases. The junction had 4 bases not matched to a gene; V was cut back by 0 bases and J by 10 bases. This CDR3 has 16 residues. CDR1 is ENHRY, CDR2 SYGVKD, per germline. The CDR3, as DNA: TGTGCCATCAGTGAGTCCGGACTAGCGGGGGGGCGCGAGCAGTTCTTC. This gives the protein CAISESGLAGGREQFF.

CDR3 coding DNA: TGCAGCGTTGAAGGGCCTAGCGGGGCGACAGATACGCAGTATTTT. It specifies CSVEGPSGATDTQYF. The rearrangement joins TRBV29-1 to TRBJ2-3; 9 nucleotides line up with TRBD2. Per the germline V gene, CDR1 is SQVTM and CDR2 is ANQGSEA. This CDR3 has 15 amino acids. V shed 1 base, J shed 3 bases, and the junction held 5 bases outside the gene matches.

The V and J genes are TRBV20-1 and TRBJ2-4; D not certain. The CDR3 consists of 10 residues. Trimming took 3 bases from V and 13 from J, leaving 10 bases between them. Germline V CDR1 and CDR2: DFQATT, SNEGSKA (reference sequence). CDR3 region: CSARASKQYF. The CDR3 nucleotides read TGCAGTGCTAGGGCCAGTAAGCAGTACTTC.

The rearrangement links TRBV6-2 or TRBV6-3 to TRBJ2-2; D unclear. The V gene's germline CDR1 is MNHEY and CDR2 SVGEGT. CDR3 length: 14 residues. Trimming removed 4 bases from V and 7 bases from J, with 13 bases in between. CDR3 nucleotide sequence: TGTGCCAGCAGTTGGCAGTCTATTCACGGGGAGCTGTTTTTT. This encodes CASSWQSIHGELFF.

This clonotype was picked up a small number of times. The chain has TRBV5-1 and TRBJ2-5; D tentatively fits TRBD1 or TRBD2 (7 bases each). CDR3 size: 15 residues. Deletions cut 4 bases from V and 4 bases from J, with 17 bases between. Looked up from germline, CDR1 is SGHRS and CDR2 is YFSETQ. CDR3 amino acids: CASSMLTGEGETQYF. The CDR3 nucleotides are TGCGCCAGCAGCATGCTAACAGGGGAGGGAGAGACCCAGTACTTC.